The entry that follows covers one TCR beta chain sequence. Its target is not known. Generated by immunoSEQ multiplex PCR, the TCRdb table keeps only in-frame clones and is missing some. The data show more than 110,000 clones, with 80% to 90% seen just once and around 8% held by the top ten. The sample originates from a study of T cell responses to AZD1222 COVID-19 vaccine. The CDR3 runs to 17 residues. Germline V gene sequence: CDR1 LGHNA, CDR2 YNFKEQ. J was trimmed by 5 bases and V by 2 bases; bases with no gene match: 12. Study-level findings and limits: Distributed over spike, vaccine-associated CD4 TCRs predominated at 160-218 and 743-854.

This specimen consisted of peripheral blood, obtained on day 0 of AZD1222 vaccination. This chain connects TRBV4-2 to TRBJ1-5; TRBD1 agrees at 7 bases. This clonotype originated in an adult in good health. CDR3 DNA: TGTGCCAGCAGCCAAACTGAGAGGGACAGTTTCGATCAGCCCCAGCATTTT. Its protein is CASSQTERDSFDQPQHF.